These 3 T cell receptor beta chains were sequenced from one sample in a study of OX40 agonist ivuxolimab in advanced cancers. Assay: immunoSEQ multiplex PCR; the TCRdb copy retains only in-frame clones and omits some. This sample has 100,000 to 110,000 clones, with approximately 90% found just once. The sample was CD4+ or CD8+ T cells sorted from blood, taken in a trial of the OX40 agonist ivuxolimab. The receptors derive from an adult with an advanced solid tumor such as melanoma, head and neck, liver or kidney cancer.

The chain joins TRBV9 to TRBJ2-3, with D hard to call. The CDR3 sequence is 16 residues long. Trimming left V 3 bases short and J 1 base short, with 15 bases between. In germline, CDR1 is SGDLS, CDR2 YYNGEE. DNA of the CDR3: TGTGCCAGCAGCGGTGGGGTTGGCCCTGGCACAGATACGCAGTATTTT. It specifies CASSGGVGPGTDTQYF.

The chain combines TRBV28 with TRBJ2-2; perhaps TRBD1 as D (6 bases). This CDR3 comprises 20 residues. With 2 bases removed from V and 2 bases from J, the gap between germline ends came to 24 bases. CDR1 and CDR2 from the germline V gene are MDHEN and SYDVKM. The CDR3: CASSLGPTPFDRKNTGELFF. The DNA of the CDR3 is TGTGCCAGCAGTTTAGGGCCCACACCGTTCGACAGGAAAAACACCGGGGAGCTGTTTTTT. The complete variable domain, with remaining parts taken from reference TRBV28 and TRBJ2-2, reads DVKVTQSSRYLVKRTGEKVFLECVQDMDHENMFWYRQDPGLGLRLIYFSYDVKMKEKGDIPEGYSVSREKKERFSLILESASTNQTSMYLCASSLGPTPFDRKNTGELFFGEGSRLTVL.

The rearrangement uses TRBV27 and TRBJ2-3, with D maybe TRBD1 (5 bases). CDR1 and CDR2 from the germline V gene are MNHEY and SMNVEV (reference sequence). V shed 3 bases and J shed 5 bases, with 6 bases lying between them. The length of the CDR3 is 12 residues. CDR3 bases: TGTGCCAGCAGTTTTAGGGGAGATACGCAGTATTTT. It specifies CASSFRGDTQYF.